Listed below are T cell receptor beta chains from one sample, sequenced in a study of blood T cell repertoires in COVID-19. The assay was immunoSEQ multiplex PCR, and TCRdb's table has in-frame clones only and misses some. This table has 150,000 to 200,000 clones, over 75% appearing once. The sequenced sample consisted of PBMCs or T cells enriched from blood (not recorded which). All receptors derive from a man in his forties or fifties who had recovered from COVID-19. The CDR3 runs from the conserved cysteine through the conserved F or W. Each record gives: clone size, V gene, J gene, CDR3 protein. The size entry is marked missing in some rows and otherwise reads once, few, many or a size class.

NA	TRBV11-2	TRBJ2-7	CASSLGALGIYEQYF
once	TRBV12-3/TRBV12-4	TRBJ1-1	CASSLGQNTEAFF
NA	TRBV25-1	TRBJ1-2	CASSESGDGYTF
NA	TRBV6-5	TRBJ1-2	CASSRGNLHGYTF
once	TRBV19	TRBJ2-5	CASKTPGQQETQYF
NA	TRBV28	TRBJ1-4	CASSSRGSLGEKLFF
NA	TRBV7-9	TRBJ2-7	CASSLQGFPHEQYF
NA	TRBV18	TRBJ1-5	CASSSGSNQPQHF
NA	TRBV2	TRBJ2-3	CATGGITDTQYF
NA	TRBV3-1/TRBV3-2	TRBJ2-7	CASSQIKGLAPHEQYF
NA	TRBV4-2	TRBJ2-1	CASSQEQTSGGATEQFF
few	TRBV15	TRBJ2-7	CATSRDRGTGSGEQYF
once	TRBV29-1	TRBJ2-1	CSPMAGGPGNEQFF
NA	TRBV7-2	TRBJ1-4	CASSPPGRGNEKLFF
NA	TRBV5-1	TRBJ2-7	CASSAGQGHYSYEQYF
NA	TRBV12-3/TRBV12-4	TRBJ1-5	CASRTGPQPQHF